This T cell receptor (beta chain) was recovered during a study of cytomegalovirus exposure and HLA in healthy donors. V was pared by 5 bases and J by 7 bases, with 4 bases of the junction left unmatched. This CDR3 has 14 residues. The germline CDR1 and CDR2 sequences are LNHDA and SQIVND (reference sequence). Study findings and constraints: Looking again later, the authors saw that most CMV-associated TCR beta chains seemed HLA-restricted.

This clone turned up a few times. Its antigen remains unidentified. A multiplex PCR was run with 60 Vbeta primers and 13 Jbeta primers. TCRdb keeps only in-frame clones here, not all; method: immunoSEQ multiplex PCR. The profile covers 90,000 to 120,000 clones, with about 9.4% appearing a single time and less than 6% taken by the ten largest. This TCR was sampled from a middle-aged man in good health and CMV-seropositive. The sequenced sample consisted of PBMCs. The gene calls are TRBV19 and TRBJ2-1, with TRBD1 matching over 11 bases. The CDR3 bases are TGTGCCAGTAGTTCTGGGACAGGGGGTAATGAGCAGTTCTTC. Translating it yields CASSSGTGGNEQFF. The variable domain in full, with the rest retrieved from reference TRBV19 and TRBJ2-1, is DGGITQSPKYLFRKEGQNVTLSCEQNLNHDAMYWYRQDPGQGLRLIYYSQIVNDFQKGDIAEGYSVSREKKESFPLTVTSAQKNPTAFYLCASSSGTGGNEQFFGPGTRLTVL.